What follows describes a single TCR beta chain. This table comes from immunoSEQ multiplex PCR, and its TCRdb copy is limited to in-frame clones, with some not included. The top ten clones hold 6% to 7% of a sample with 35,000 to 55,000 clones, 80% of them seen once. This entry comes from a study of OX40 agonist ivuxolimab in advanced cancers. This CDR3 region has 14 residues. Germline CDR1 WSHSY, CDR2 SAAADI. Trimming at V came to 7 bases and at J to 1 base, leaving 5 bases not matched to a gene. This receptor was obtained from an adult with an advanced solid tumor such as melanoma, head and neck, liver or kidney cancer. The sequences come from CD4+ or CD8+ T cells sorted from blood, collected in a trial of the OX40 agonist ivuxolimab. The V gene is TRBV10-2, the J gene TRBJ1-1; 8 positions match TRBD1. Written as DNA, the CDR3 is TGCGCCAGCACCCGGGACAGGCAGAACACTGAAGCTTTCTTT. It codes for CASTRDRQNTEAFF.